This T cell receptor (beta chain) was obtained from a study of Ad26.COV2.S vaccination and SARS-CoV-2 variants. Looking at the study overall: Of the COV1001 trial arms, the Ad26.COV2.S arm included the donor.

Repertoires were generated with immunoSEQ multiplex PCR, while TCRdb's copy carries only in-frame clones and drops some. The sample lists more than 300,000 clones, around four fifths occurring once. A few counts support this clone. Its antigen is still unknown. Treatment defined: 15 to 20 received Ad26.COV2.S at low or high dose, single or two shots; 5 received placebo; per-sample allocation not given. Repertoires come from day 63 after the first vaccine or placebo injection. Aged 18-55 years, donor was enrolled in Boston in about 2020. Vaccination employed an Ad26 vector expressing the Wuhan-strain SARS-CoV-2 spike. Points from the study as a whole: People who got the vaccine had more spike-specific TCR breadth than people who got placebo.

The sequence was obtained from a person aged 18-65 years who received the Ad26.COV2.S COVID-19 vaccine or a placebo. Here the sequenced sample was peripheral blood, taken in a trial of Ad26.COV2.S vaccine versus placebo.

The CDR3 region has the DNA TGTGCCAGCTCACCATTGGGGACCAAAAACATTCAGTACTTC. It translates to CASSPLGTKNIQYF. The chain links TRBV18 to TRBJ2-4; D not certain. V lost 2 bases to trimming and J lost 2 bases, with 7 bases between them. This CDR3 region has 14 residues. Germline V gene data show CDR1 as KGHSH and CDR2 as LQKENI.